The next 20 T cell receptor beta chains were all read from a single sample in a study of OX40 agonist ivuxolimab in advanced cancers. Data came from immunoSEQ multiplex PCR; TCRdb stores just in-frame clones and leaves some out. The sample consists of 100,000 to 110,000 clones, around 93% of them appearing once. Sequenced here: CD4+ or CD8+ T cells sorted from blood, sampled in a trial of the OX40 agonist ivuxolimab. These receptors were obtained from an adult with an advanced solid tumor such as melanoma, head and neck, liver or kidney cancer.

The chain has TRBV4-1 and TRBJ2-5, with D possibly TRBD1 on 5 matching bases. The germline V gene encodes CDR1 MGHRA and CDR2 YSYEKL. The CDR3 covers 17 residues. Trimming took 1 base from V and 2 from J, leaving 17 bases between them. CDR3 DNA sequence: TGCGCCAGCAGCCAAGTCGGTTTTGGACAAAATCAAGAGACCCAGTACTTC. Translated, it gives CASSQVGFGQNQETQYF.

V gene TRBV4-1 combines with J gene TRBJ2-1; D gene ambiguous. The CDR3 loop spans 18 amino acids. V was clipped by 1 base and J by 0 bases, with 16 bases between them. CDR1 is MGHRA, CDR2 YSYEKL, per germline. The CDR3 coding sequence is TGCGCCAGCAGCCAAGTCGATCTAGGATTTAGCTCCTACAATGAGCAGTTCTTC. Protein product: CASSQVDLGFSSYNEQFF.

The chain is built from TRBV7-2 and TRBJ1-2; weak D call: TRBD1 (5 bases). The CDR3 extends over 14 amino acids. Germline V gene sequence: CDR1 SGHTA, CDR2 FQGNSA. The V end lost 7 bases, the J end lost 1 base, and 13 bases lay between the germline ends. The CDR3 protein is CASTSSGGNYGYTF. The CDR3 DNA follows: TGTGCCAGCACCTCATCCGGGGGTAACTATGGCTACACCTTC.

The chain has TRBV7-9 and TRBJ2-2; D is unresolved. V lost 2 bases to trimming and J lost 8 bases, with 6 bases between them. Germline V lookup: CDR1 SEHNR, CDR2 FQNEAQ (reference sequence). The CDR3 consists of 12 residues. In DNA, the CDR3 is TGTGCCAGCAGCTTAAGGTTAGGGGAGCTGTTTTTT. Protein product: CASSLRLGELFF.

This clone came up once. The chain has TRBV18 and TRBJ1-2; D unclear. The ends were cut back, 1 base at V and 6 bases at J, with 12 bases in the middle. Looked up from germline, CDR1 is KGHSH and CDR2 is LQKENI. CDR3 length equals 14 residues. The CDR3 bases are TGTGCCAGCTCACCACGCTGGGAGGAAAATGGCTACACCTTC. Translating gives CASSPRWEENGYTF.

The gene calls are TRBV28 and TRBJ1-5; D call uncertain. Germline values: CDR1 MDHEN, CDR2 SYDVKM. V lost 3 bases and J 5 bases, leaving 11 bases between the germline ends. CDR3 size: 14 residues. CDR3 in amino acids: CASSFPPRDQPQHF. CDR3 bases: TGTGCCAGCAGTTTCCCCCCCCGGGATCAGCCCCAGCATTTT.

The chain uses TRBV5-8 and TRBJ2-3; possible D gene TRBD1, 5 bases. This CDR3 has 18 residues. CDR1 and CDR2 from the germline V gene are SGHTS and YDEGEE. Trimming removed 2 bases from V and 2 bases from J, with 21 bases in between. The CDR3 loop is CASSLGGQSDTITDTQYF. In DNA, the CDR3 is TGTGCCAGCAGCTTAGGTGGTCAATCGGACACTATCACAGATACGCAGTATTTT.

The CDR3 loop is CASSSNPGPYYEQYF. The CDR3, as DNA: TGCGCCAGCAGCTCCAATCCCGGGCCTTACTACGAGCAGTACTTC. The chain has TRBV5-1 and TRBJ2-7; D gene uncertain. CDR1 is SGHRS, CDR2 YFSETQ, per germline. The CDR3 is 15 residues long. Deletions cut 3 bases from V and 3 bases from J, with 16 bases between.

J is TRBJ1-2 and V is TRBV10-3; possibly TRBD1 for D (6 bases). This CDR3 region has 13 residues. V lost 6 bases and J 2 bases, leaving 10 bases between the germline ends. CDR1 and CDR2 (germline): ENHRY, SYGVKD. CDR3 protein: CAISKGQNYGYTF. The CDR3 bases are TGTGCCATCAGCAAAGGACAGAACTATGGCTACACCTTC.

The chain uses TRBV7-9 and TRBJ2-3, with D uncertain. This CDR3 contains 14 residues. V was shortened by 4 bases and J by 0 bases, with 8 bases between the two germline ends. Germline V gene sequence: CDR1 SEHNR, CDR2 FQNEAQ (reference sequence). The CDR3 loop is CASSYLDSTDTQYF. Written as DNA, the CDR3 is TGTGCCAGCAGCTACCTTGACAGCACAGATACGCAGTATTTT.

The V and J genes are TRBV19 and TRBJ1-3, with 8 positions matching TRBD1. The germline V gene has CDR1 LNHDA and CDR2 SQIVND (reference sequence). V was clipped by 3 bases and J by 8 bases; unmatched bases: 6. There are 14 residues in the CDR3. The CDR3 nucleotides are TGTGCCAGTAGTATCGGACAGGGCGTCCACACCATATATTTT. This encodes CASSIGQGVHTIYF.

The chain uses TRBV15 and TRBJ2-7, with TRBD2 identical over 8 bases. Germline CDR1 LNHNV, CDR2 YYDKDF (reference sequence). The V gene end was trimmed by 1 base and the J gene end by 5 bases; junction bases not matched to a gene: 7. The CDR3 consists of 15 residues. The CDR3 sequence: CATSRGSSGQNEQYF. In DNA form, the CDR3 reads TGTGCCACCAGCAGAGGATCTAGCGGGCAGAACGAGCAGTACTTC.

This clone was found a few times. The chain combines TRBV5-4 with TRBJ2-5, with D hard to call. The CDR3 sequence is 13 residues long. Trimming removed 1 base at V and 5 bases at J, with 9 bases between. CDR1 and CDR2 (germline): SGHNT, YYREEE (reference sequence). CDR3: CASSLSLFETQYF. In DNA form, the CDR3 reads TGTGCCAGCAGCTTGTCTTTGTTCGAGACCCAGTACTTC.

This chain joins TRBV10-3 and TRBJ2-7, with 8 bases matching TRBD1. The length of the CDR3 is 16 residues. The V gene end was trimmed by 2 bases and the J gene end by 3 bases; junction bases not matched to a gene: 9. From germline, CDR1 is ENHRY and CDR2 SYGVKD. The CDR3 region is CAISEPGQGVGYEQYF. The CDR3 DNA is TGTGCCATCAGTGAGCCCGGACAGGGAGTCGGCTACGAGCAGTACTTC.

The chain combines TRBV5-1 with TRBJ2-1, with D unresolved. Germline loops: CDR1 SGHRS, CDR2 YFSETQ. V was trimmed by 0 bases and J by 0 bases, leaving 7 bases between them. The CDR3 covers 15 residues. The CDR3 loop reads CASSLAISSYNEQFF. CDR3 bases: TGCGCCAGCAGCTTGGCGATTAGCTCCTACAATGAGCAGTTCTTC.

The V and J genes are TRBV4-2 and TRBJ1-3; 8 bases map to TRBD1. The germline CDR1 and CDR2 sequences are LGHNA and YNFKEQ. Germline trimming cut 9 bases from V and 0 bases from J; bases unmatched to any gene: 16. This CDR3 region has 18 residues. The CDR3 here is CARKQRDRPLGSGNTIYF. For the CDR3, the DNA is TGTGCCAGAAAGCAACGGGACAGGCCATTGGGCTCTGGAAACACCATATATTTT.

The J gene is TRBJ1-4, the V gene TRBV14, with unresolved D. This CDR3 contains 12 residues. The germline CDR1 and CDR2 sequences are SGHDN and FVKESK. V was shortened by 1 base and J by 7 bases, with 4 bases between the two germline ends. This chain's CDR3 is CASSQVAEKLFF. The CDR3 nucleotides read TGTGCCAGCAGCCAAGTTGCTGAAAAACTGTTTTTT.

This clone was counted once. V gene TRBV13 combines with J gene TRBJ2-3; TRBD2 might be the D (5 bases). Trimming shortened V by 3 bases and J by 1 base, and 17 bases separated the two germline ends. This CDR3 comprises 17 residues. Germline-derived CDR1 and CDR2 are PRHDT and FYEKMQ (reference sequence). Written as DNA, the CDR3 is TGTGCCAGCAGCTTTCGATACCAGCGGAAGCGCACAGATACGCAGTATTTT. Translation: CASSFRYQRKRTDTQYF.

This chain joins TRBV27 and TRBJ2-3; 11 positions match TRBD2. V shed 6 bases and J 3 bases; nucleotides not matched to a gene: 8. The germline V gene has CDR1 MNHEY and CDR2 SMNVEV (reference sequence). The CDR3 has 16 amino acids. DNA of the CDR3: TGTGCCAGCAGGAAAACTAGCGGGAGTGGAACAGATACGCAGTATTTT. Translation gives CASRKTSGSGTDTQYF.

As regards this clone: Compared with germline, one end of the junction differs, possibly owing to a read error. The gene calls are TRBV4-2 and TRBJ2-7; 9 positions agree with TRBD2. Germline V gene sequence: CDR1 LGHNA, CDR2 YNFKEQ. The CDR3 runs 16 residues. CDR3 DNA sequence: TGTGCCGGCAGCCGCTTTGGAGCGGGAGGAGGATACGAGCAGTACTTC. Protein product: CAGSRFGAGGGYEQYF.